What follows are 2 T cell receptor beta chains derived from one specimen sequenced in a study of cytomegalovirus exposure and HLA in healthy donors. Produced via immunoSEQ multiplex PCR; TCRdb's table is partial and in-frame only. The sample carries about 160,000 clones, under 90% recorded once. Sample: PBMCs. Receptor source: a woman aged 18-29 years in good health and CMV-seropositive.

The chain links TRBV29-1 to TRBJ2-7; 7 bases are shared with TRBD1. The germline V gene has CDR1 SQVTM and CDR2 ANQGSEA. The CDR3 sequence is 13 residues long. V dropped 8 bases and J dropped 5; count of bases not matched to a gene: 12. The CDR3 here is CSTLGQDSHEQYF. Written as DNA, the CDR3 is TGCAGCACCTTAGGACAGGATTCCCACGAGCAGTACTTC.

This chain uses TRBV30 with TRBJ1-1; 8 nucleotides align to TRBD1. The CDR3 length is 13 residues. Germline CDR1 GTSNPN, CDR2 SVGIG (reference sequence). V was pared by 3 bases and J by 6 bases, with 6 bases of the junction left unmatched. CDR3 in DNA: TGTGCCTGGAGGGAGGACAGGGCGGCTGAAGCTTTCTTT. The encoded protein is CAWREDRAAEAFF.